These T cell receptor beta chains were read from a single sample in a study of CD8+ T cells in alopecia areata. TCRdb's table, derived via immunoSEQ multiplex PCR, lists solely in-frame clones and lacks some. The sample has under 130,000 clones, over 75% seen once. The sequences come from CD8+ T cells sorted from blood, collected between weeks 30 and 35, from a patient treated with tofacitinib. The receptors originated from a human donor with alopecia areata. CDR3s include the opening cysteine and the closing phenylalanine or tryptophan. D genes are given only for firm matches. Size is stated for part of the rows, as once, few or many counts, or as a class when the clone is expanded.

J gene	clone size	CDR3 length	D gene	V gene	CDR3 DNA	CDR3 protein
TRBJ2-5	.	16	.	TRBV25-1	TGTGCCAGCAGTGAATCATGGGGCAGGGAGGTGGAGACCCAGTACTTC	CASSESWGREVETQYF
TRBJ2-7	.	11	.	TRBV29-1	TGCAGCGTTCGGTCTTCCTACGAGCAGTACTTC	CSVRSSYEQYF
TRBJ2-1	.	20	TRBD1	TRBV7-3	TGTGCCAGCAGCCCTCACGGGAAGGGGGCATCGCCAGGTCCCTACAATGAGCAGTTCTTC	CASSPHGKGASPGPYNEQFF
TRBJ2-2	few	13	.	TRBV10-1	TGCGCCAGCAGTGTTCAGGGCACCGGGGAGCTGTTTTTT	CASSVQGTGELFF
TRBJ2-7	.	13	.	TRBV6-5	TGTGCCAGCAGTTACTCGAGACAGGTAGAGCAGTACTTC	CASSYSRQVEQYF
TRBJ2-6	.	14	TRBD1	TRBV27	TGTGCCAGCGGGGACAGTTCTGGGGCCAACGTCCTGACTTTC	CASGDSSGANVLTF
TRBJ1-5	.	15	.	TRBV7-9	TGTGCCAGCAGCCCCAGGGGAGGAGGCAATCAGCCCCAGCATTTT	CASSPRGGGNQPQHF
TRBJ2-1	.	13	.	TRBV29-1	TGCAGCGTCGTCGGCCTTGAGGCGGCTGAGCAGTTCTTC	CSVVGLEAAEQFF
TRBJ2-7	.	17	TRBD2	TRBV10-2	TGCGCCAGCAGTGCCCCCGGACTTAGCGGGAAAGGCTACGAGCAGTACTTC	CASSAPGLSGKGYEQYF
TRBJ2-3	.	15	.	TRBV5-6	TGTGCCAGCAGCTCGGAGTTCCAGGGCACAGATACGCAGTATTTT	CASSSEFQGTDTQYF
TRBJ1-1	.	15	.	TRBV7-9	TGTGCCAGCGGACTAGGGGCGGCAGGAAACACTGAAGCTTTCTTT	CASGLGAAGNTEAFF
TRBJ1-1	.	13	TRBD1	TRBV18	TGTGCCAGCTCACCGACAGGGCACACTGAAGCTTTCTTT	CASSPTGHTEAFF
TRBJ2-7	.	13	.	TRBV27	TGTGCCAGCAGTTTATTACGGGGGTACGAGCAGTACTTC	CASSLLRGYEQYF
TRBJ2-3	few	13	TRBD2	TRBV7-9	TGTGCCAGCCGGGGGGGCGGCACAGATACGCAGTATTTT	CASRGGGTDTQYF
TRBJ2-3	.	14	.	TRBV2	TGTGCCAGCCAATCAACGAAGAGCACAGATACGCAGTATTTT	CASQSTKSTDTQYF
TRBJ2-1	.	14	.	TRBV4-1	TGCGCCAGCAGCTCCCATTTGTTGGTTAATGAGCAGTTCTTC	CASSSHLLVNEQFF
TRBJ2-3	.	13	.	TRBV9	TGTGCCAGCAGCGTATCCGGGGGAGATACGCAGTATTTT	CASSVSGGDTQYF
TRBJ1-2	.	16	.	TRBV5-6	TGTGCCAGCAGCCCAACGAGGACCTCTCTCGGATATGGCTACACCTTC	CASSPTRTSLGYGYTF
TRBJ1-1	.	13	TRBD1	TRBV29-1	TGCAGCGTTCAGGGGGAACCGAACACTGAAGCTTTCTTT	CSVQGEPNTEAFF
TRBJ2-3	once	18	TRBD2	TRBV4-1	TGCGCCAGCAGCCAGACCTTTAGCGGGAGGGCCGACACAGATACGCAGTATTTT	CASSQTFSGRADTDTQYF
TRBJ2-7	.	14	TRBD1	TRBV5-6	TGTGCCAGCAGCTTCGGGACAGGGTTTCGAGAGCAGTACTTC	CASSFGTGFREQYF
TRBJ2-2	.	17	TRBD2	TRBV9	TGTGCCAGCAGCGTAGGTCTAGCGGGGGAATACACCGGGGAGCTGTTTTTT	CASSVGLAGEYTGELFF
TRBJ2-1	.	13	TRBD2	TRBV7-2	TGTGCCAGTAGCGGGCCCTCCTACAATGAGCAGTTCTTC	CASSGPSYNEQFF
TRBJ1-2	.	14	.	TRBV7-9	TGTGCCAGCAGCTCGACGGGACCGCGCTATGGCTACACCTTC	CASSSTGPRYGYTF
TRBJ2-7	.	11	.	TRBV29-1	TGCAGCGCTGTGGGGGCCTACGAGCAGTACTTC	CSAVGAYEQYF
TRBJ2-1	.	16	TRBD2	TRBV6-6	TGTGCCAGCAGTTACTCGACGGCGGGGGGGTACAATGAGCAGTTCTTC	CASSYSTAGGYNEQFF
TRBJ1-2	.	15	.	TRBV2	TGTGCCAGCAGAATCTCCGTGGCGGAAGTATATGGCTACACCTTC	CASRISVAEVYGYTF
TRBJ2-3	.	13	.	TRBV29-1	TGCAGCGTTGTAGGGGGGGCGTCAGATACGCAGTATTTT	CSVVGGASDTQYF
TRBJ2-7	.	17	TRBD2	TRBV7-6	TGTGCCAGCAGCTATGGGGCGGGAGGGCCAATTACCTACGAGCAGTACTTC	CASSYGAGGPITYEQYF
TRBJ2-7	.	11	.	TRBV7-3	TGTGCCAGCAGGGGCAGCCACGAGCAGTACTTC	CASRGSHEQYF
TRBJ2-7	.	15	.	TRBV4-2	TGTGCCAGCAGCCGGGGTCTAGGCTACGCCGCCGAGCAGTACTTC	CASSRGLGYAAEQYF
TRBJ1-1	few	12	.	TRBV13	TGTGCCAGCAGCTTAGAGGGCACTGAAGCTTTCTTT	CASSLEGTEAFF
TRBJ2-1	.	14	.	TRBV15	TGTGCCACCAGCAGAGATTCCAGGGGCAATGAGCAGTTCTTC	CATSRDSRGNEQFF
TRBJ2-7	.	14	TRBD1	TRBV7-9	TGTGCCAGCAGCCCCCCGGGACAGCCCTACGAGCAGTACTTC	CASSPPGQPYEQYF
TRBJ2-7	.	15	TRBD2	TRBV5-1	TGCGCCAGCAGCGCCGGACTAGCGGGATCCTACGAGCAGTACTTC	CASSAGLAGSYEQYF
TRBJ2-7	once	14	.	TRBV5-1	TGCGCCAGCAGCACCGACGGTACCCCCTACGAGCAGTACTTC	CASSTDGTPYEQYF
TRBJ1-1	once	14	.	TRBV5-6	TGTGCCAGCAGCGCCGGCAGATTGAACACTGAAGCTTTCTTT	CASSAGRLNTEAFF
TRBJ2-1	few	15	.	TRBV29-1	TGCAGCGTTGAAGGGGGGCCGCTGTACTACAATGAGCAGTTCTTC	CSVEGGPLYYNEQFF
TRBJ2-1	.	10	TRBD1	TRBV29-1	TGCAGCGTGGTTAGGGACAGCCTGTTCTTC	CSVVRDSLFF
TRBJ2-2	.	13	.	TRBV6-5	TGTGCCAGCAGATTACCTTACACCGGGGAGCTGTTTTTT	CASRLPYTGELFF
TRBJ1-1	few	11	.	TRBV11-2	TGTGCCAGCAGCTTAATCAGGGAAGCTTTCTTT	CASSLIREAFF
TRBJ1-1	.	13	.	TRBV29-1	TGCAGCGTCACTACAGGGTCTGCCACCGAAGCTTTCTTT	CSVTTGSATEAFF
TRBJ2-1	few	15	TRBD2	TRBV6-1	TGTGCCAGCAGTGAACTAGCGGGCTCCTACAATGAGCAGTTCTTC	CASSELAGSYNEQFF
TRBJ2-7	.	13	TRBD1	TRBV27	TGTGCCAGCAGTCCCCGGGACAGATACGAGCAGTACTTC	CASSPRDRYEQYF
TRBJ2-7	.	13	.	TRBV29-1	TGCAGCGTTGGGTCCGGTTCACCCTACGAGCAGTACTTC	CSVGSGSPYEQYF
TRBJ2-3	once	13	.	TRBV5-1	TGCGCCAGCAGCTTAGACAGTACAGATACGCAGTATTTT	CASSLDSTDTQYF
TRBJ2-7	.	14	.	TRBV11-2	TGTGCCAGCAGCGCACAGGAAGCCCCGTACGAGCAGTACTTC	CASSAQEAPYEQYF
TRBJ2-7	.	16	.	TRBV28	TGTGCCAGCAGTATCGGACGGTCTCCTAATCCCTACGAGCAGTACTTC	CASSIGRSPNPYEQYF
TRBJ2-7	.	13	.	TRBV7-9	TGTGCCAGCAGCTTACAGAACTACTACGAGCAGTACTTC	CASSLQNYYEQYF
TRBJ2-1	.	16	TRBD1	TRBV15	TGTGCCACCAGCGGACAGGGGGCAAGAACCTACAATGAGCAGTTCTTC	CATSGQGARTYNEQFF
TRBJ1-1	once	13	.	TRBV13	TGTGCCAGCAGCTCAGAACAGGGAACTGAAGCTTTCTTT	CASSSEQGTEAFF